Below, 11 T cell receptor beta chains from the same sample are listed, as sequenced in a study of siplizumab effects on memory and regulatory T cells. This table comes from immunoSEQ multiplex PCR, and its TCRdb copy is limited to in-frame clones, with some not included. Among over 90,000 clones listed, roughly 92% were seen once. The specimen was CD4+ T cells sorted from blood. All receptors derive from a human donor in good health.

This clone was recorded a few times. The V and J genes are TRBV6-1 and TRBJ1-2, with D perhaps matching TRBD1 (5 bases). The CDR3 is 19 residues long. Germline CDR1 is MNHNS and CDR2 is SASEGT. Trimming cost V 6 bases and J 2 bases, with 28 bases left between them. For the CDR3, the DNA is TGTGCCAGCAGCGAATGGGGGTTTCGTGTGGGGTCAGGCAACTATGGCTACACCTTC. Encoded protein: CASSEWGFRVGSGNYGYTF.

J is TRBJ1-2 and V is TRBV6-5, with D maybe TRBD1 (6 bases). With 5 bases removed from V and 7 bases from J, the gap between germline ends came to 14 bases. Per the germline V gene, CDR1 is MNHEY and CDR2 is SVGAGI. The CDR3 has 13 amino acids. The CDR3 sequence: CASSAGGPSGYTF. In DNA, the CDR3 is TGTGCCAGCAGTGCTGGGGGGCCGAGTGGCTACACCTTC.

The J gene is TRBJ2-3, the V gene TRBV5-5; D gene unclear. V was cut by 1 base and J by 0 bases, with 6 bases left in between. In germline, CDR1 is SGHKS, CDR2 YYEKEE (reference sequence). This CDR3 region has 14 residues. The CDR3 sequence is CASSLTGSTDTQYF. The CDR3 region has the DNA TGTGCCAGCAGCTTGACCGGGAGCACAGATACGCAGTATTTT.

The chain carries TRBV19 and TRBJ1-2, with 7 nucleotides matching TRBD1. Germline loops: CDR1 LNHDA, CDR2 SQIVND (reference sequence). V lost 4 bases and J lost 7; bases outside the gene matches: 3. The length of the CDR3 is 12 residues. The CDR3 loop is CASSKGALGYTF. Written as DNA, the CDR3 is TGTGCCAGTAGTAAGGGGGCGCTTGGCTACACCTTC.

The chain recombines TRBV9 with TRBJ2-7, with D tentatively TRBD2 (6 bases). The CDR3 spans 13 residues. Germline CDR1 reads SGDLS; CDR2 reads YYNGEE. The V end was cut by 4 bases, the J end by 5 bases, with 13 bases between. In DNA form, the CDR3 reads TGTGCCAGCAGCTTGACTAGTTTCGACGAGCAGTACTTC. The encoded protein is CASSLTSFDEQYF.

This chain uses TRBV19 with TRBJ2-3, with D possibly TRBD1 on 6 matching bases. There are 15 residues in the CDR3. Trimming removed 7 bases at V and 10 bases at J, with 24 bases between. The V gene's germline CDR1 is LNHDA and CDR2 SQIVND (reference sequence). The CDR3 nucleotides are TGTGCCAGTACCACGACAGGAGGCAGTTTAAGTTCGCAGTATTTT. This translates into CASTTTGGSLSSQYF. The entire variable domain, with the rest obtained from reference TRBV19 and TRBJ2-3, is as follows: DGGITQSPKYLFRKEGQNVTLSCEQNLNHDAMYWYRQDPGQGLRLIYYSQIVNDFQKGDIAEGYSVSREKKESFPLTVTSAQKNPTAFYLCASTTTGGSLSSQYFGPGTRLTVL.

CDR3 bases: TGTGCCAGCAGCTTGGCTGAAATGAGCGGGAGGCTCCGAGAGCAGTTCTTC. Its protein is CASSLAEMSGRLREQFF. The chain has TRBV5-4 and TRBJ2-1, with TRBD2 identical over 9 bases. The V gene's germline CDR1 is SGHNT and CDR2 YYREEE (reference sequence). V shed 0 bases and J 10 bases; nucleotides not matched to a gene: 14. CDR3 length: 17 residues.

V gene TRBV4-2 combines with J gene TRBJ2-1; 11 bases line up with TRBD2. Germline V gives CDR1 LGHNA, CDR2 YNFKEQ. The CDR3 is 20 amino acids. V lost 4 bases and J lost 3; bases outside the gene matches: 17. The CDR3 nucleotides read TGTGCCAGCAGCCGCTTCTTCGGAGCTGCGGGACTAGCGGACTACAATGAGCAGTTCTTC. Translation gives CASSRFFGAAGLADYNEQFF.

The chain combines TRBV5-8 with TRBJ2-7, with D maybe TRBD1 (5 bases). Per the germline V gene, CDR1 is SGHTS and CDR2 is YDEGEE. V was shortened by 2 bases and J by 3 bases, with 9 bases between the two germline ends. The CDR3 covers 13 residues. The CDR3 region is CASSLQAFYEQYF. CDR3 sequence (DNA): TGTGCCAGCAGCTTACAGGCTTTCTACGAGCAGTACTTC. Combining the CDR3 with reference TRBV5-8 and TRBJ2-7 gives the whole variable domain EAGVTQSPTHLIKTRGQQATLRCSPISGHTSVYWYQQALGLGLQFLLWYDEGEERNRGNFPPRFSGRQFPNYSSELNVNALELEDSALYLCASSLQAFYEQYFGPGTRLTVT.

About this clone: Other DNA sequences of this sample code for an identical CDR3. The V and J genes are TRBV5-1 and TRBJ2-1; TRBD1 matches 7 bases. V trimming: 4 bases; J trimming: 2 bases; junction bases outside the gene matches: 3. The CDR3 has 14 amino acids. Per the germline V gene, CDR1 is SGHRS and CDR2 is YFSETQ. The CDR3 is CASSPGTAYNEQFF. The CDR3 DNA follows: TGCGCCAGCAGCCCCGGGACAGCCTACAATGAGCAGTTCTTC.

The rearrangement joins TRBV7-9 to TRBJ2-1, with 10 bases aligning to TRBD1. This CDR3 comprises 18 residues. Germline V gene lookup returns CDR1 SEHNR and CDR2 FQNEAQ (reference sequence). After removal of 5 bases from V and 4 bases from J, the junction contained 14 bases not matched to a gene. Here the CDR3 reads CASSRLPNRDRGYNEQFF. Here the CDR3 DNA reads TGTGCCAGCAGCCGCCTGCCTAACCGGGACAGGGGATACAATGAGCAGTTCTTC.